One and the same sample provided the 10 T cell receptor beta chains below, sequenced in a study of T cells expressing NK-cell markers. TCRdb processed the 5' RACE reads again and assigns one entry to each CDR3 protein, with no DNA. The sample data list around 550,000 distinct CDR3 sequences. Sample: blood T cells: a sorted CD56 or NKG2C T cell subset, CD4+ or CD8+ T cells, or bulk PBMC T cells (not recorded which). These receptors all stem from a man aged 18-30 years in good health.

V and J are TRBV20-1 and TRBJ1-2. This CDR3 comprises 13 residues. Per germline, CDR1 DFQATT and CDR2 SNEGSKA (reference sequence). The CDR3: CSAGARGFYGYTF.

The V gene is TRBV5-1, the J gene TRBJ2-1; the D gene TCRdb calls, TRBD2, cannot be checked with no DNA. Per germline, CDR1 SGHRS and CDR2 YFSETQ. This CDR3 has 14 residues. CDR3 sequence reads: CASMLRDFNNEQFF.

This chain joins TRBV5-1 and TRBJ2-5; as DNA is missing, the TRBD2 call by TCRdb cannot be tested. The CDR3 is 17 residues long. Germline-derived CDR1 and CDR2 are SGHRS and YFSETQ. The CDR3 spells CASSQGLAGGRAETQYF.

This chain uses TRBV20-1 with TRBJ1-5; TCRdb's assignment of TRBD1 cannot be checked, as there is no DNA. In germline, CDR1 is DFQATT, CDR2 SNEGSKA (reference sequence). The CDR3 has 14 amino acids. Here the CDR3 reads CSALIPGSNQPQHF.

V and J are TRBV7-6 and TRBJ2-7. The V gene's germline CDR1 is SGHVS and CDR2 FNYEAQ. This CDR3 contains 14 residues. This CDR3 is CASSLAGLGYEQYF. The whole variable domain, remainder taken from reference TRBV7-6 and TRBJ2-7, is GAGVSQSPRYKVTKRGQDVALRCDPISGHVSLYWYRQALGQGPEFLTYFNYEAQQDKSGLPNDRFSAERPEGSISTLTIQRTEQRDSAMYRCASSLAGLGYEQYFGPGTRLTVT.

The chain uses TRBV4-1 and TRBJ2-3. Germline CDR1 MGHRA, CDR2 YSYEKL. CDR3 length equals 14 residues. This CDR3 is CASSQDGVGDTQYF.

The genes are TRBV3-1 and TRBJ2-6. Germline CDR1 is LGHDT and CDR2 is YNNKEL (reference sequence). The CDR3 extends over 17 amino acids. The CDR3 reads CASRKLRGDSGANVLTF.

This sequence joins TRBV12-3 or TRBV12-4 and TRBJ1-6; TCRdb's assignment of TRBD1 cannot be checked, as there is no DNA. This CDR3 has 15 amino acids. CDR3 in amino acids: CASSQGGIYNSPLHF.

V gene TRBV7-9 combines with J gene TRBJ2-5. Germline assignment: CDR1 SEHNR and CDR2 FQNEAQ (reference sequence). CDR3 length equals 14 residues. The CDR3 sequence is CASSSDLRQETQYF.

V and J are TRBV10-3 and TRBJ2-3; TCRdb names TRBD2, which stays unverified in the absence of DNA. Germline-derived CDR1 and CDR2 are ENHRY and SYGVKD. The CDR3 runs 13 residues. The CDR3 here is CAIGREKTDTQYF.